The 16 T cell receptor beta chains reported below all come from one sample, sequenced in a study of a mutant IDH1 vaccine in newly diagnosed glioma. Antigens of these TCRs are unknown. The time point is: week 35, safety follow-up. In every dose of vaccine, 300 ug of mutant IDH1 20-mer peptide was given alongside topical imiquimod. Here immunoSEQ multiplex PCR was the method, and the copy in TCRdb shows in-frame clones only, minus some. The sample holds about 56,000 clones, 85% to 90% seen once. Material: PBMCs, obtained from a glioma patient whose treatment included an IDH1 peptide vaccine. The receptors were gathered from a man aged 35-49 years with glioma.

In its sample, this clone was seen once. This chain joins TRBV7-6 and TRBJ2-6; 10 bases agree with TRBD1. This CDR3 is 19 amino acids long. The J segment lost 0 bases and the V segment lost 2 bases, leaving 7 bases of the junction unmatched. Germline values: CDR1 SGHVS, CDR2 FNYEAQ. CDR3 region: CASSLNPGTGASGANVLTF. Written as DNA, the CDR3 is TGTGCCAGCAGCTTAAACCCCGGGACAGGGGCCTCTGGGGCCAACGTCCTGACTTTC.

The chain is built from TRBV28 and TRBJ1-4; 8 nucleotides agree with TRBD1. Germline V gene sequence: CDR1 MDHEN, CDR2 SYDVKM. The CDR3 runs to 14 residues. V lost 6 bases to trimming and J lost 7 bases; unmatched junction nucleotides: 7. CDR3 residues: CASSLNRGSEKLFF. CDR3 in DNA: TGTGCCAGCAGCCTAAACAGGGGGAGTGAAAAACTGTTTTTT.

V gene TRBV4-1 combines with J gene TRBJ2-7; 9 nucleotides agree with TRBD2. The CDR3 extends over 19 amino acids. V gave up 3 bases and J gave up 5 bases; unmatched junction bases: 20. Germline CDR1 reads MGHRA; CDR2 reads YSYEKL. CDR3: CASSHRSGRREGRLNEQYF. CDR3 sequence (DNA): TGCGCCAGCAGCCATAGATCGGGACGGCGGGAGGGCCGCCTAAACGAGCAGTACTTC.

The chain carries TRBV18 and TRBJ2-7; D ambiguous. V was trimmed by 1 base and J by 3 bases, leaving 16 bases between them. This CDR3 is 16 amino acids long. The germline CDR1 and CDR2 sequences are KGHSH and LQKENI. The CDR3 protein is CASSPRSQSIGYEQYF. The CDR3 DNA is TGTGCCAGCTCACCACGATCCCAGAGCATTGGCTACGAGCAGTACTTC. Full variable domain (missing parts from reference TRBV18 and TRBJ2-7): NAGVMQNPRHLVRRRGQEARLRCSPMKGHSHVYWYRQLPEEGLKFMVYLQKENIIDESGMPKERFSAEFPKEGPSILRIQQVVRGDSAAYFCASSPRSQSIGYEQYFGPGTRLTVT.

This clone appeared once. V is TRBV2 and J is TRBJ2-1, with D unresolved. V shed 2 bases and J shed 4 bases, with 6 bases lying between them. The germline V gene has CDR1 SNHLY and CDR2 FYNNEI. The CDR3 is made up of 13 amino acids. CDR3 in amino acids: CASSEMGYNEQFF. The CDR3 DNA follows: TGTGCCAGCAGTGAAATGGGGTACAATGAGCAGTTCTTC.

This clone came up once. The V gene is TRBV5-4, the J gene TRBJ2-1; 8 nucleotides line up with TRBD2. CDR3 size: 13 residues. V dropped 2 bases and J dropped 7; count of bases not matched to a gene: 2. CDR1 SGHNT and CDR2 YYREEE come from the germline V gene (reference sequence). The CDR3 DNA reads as TGTGCCAGCAGCTTTGGCGGGAGGAATGAGCAGTTCTTC. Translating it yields CASSFGGRNEQFF.

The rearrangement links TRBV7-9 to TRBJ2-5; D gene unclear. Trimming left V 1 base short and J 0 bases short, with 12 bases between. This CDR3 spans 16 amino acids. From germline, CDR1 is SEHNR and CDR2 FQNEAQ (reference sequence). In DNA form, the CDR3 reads TGTGCCAGCAGCTTAGGGGCTCGCCACGACCAAGAGACCCAGTACTTC. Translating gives CASSLGARHDQETQYF.

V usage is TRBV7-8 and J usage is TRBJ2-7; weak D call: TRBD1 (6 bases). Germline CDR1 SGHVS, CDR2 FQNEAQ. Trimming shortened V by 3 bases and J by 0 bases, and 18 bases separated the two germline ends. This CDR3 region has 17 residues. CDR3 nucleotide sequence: TGTGCCAGCAGCTTGGGGTCTCCCCTGGACAGCTCCTACGAGCAGTACTTC. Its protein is CASSLGSPLDSSYEQYF.

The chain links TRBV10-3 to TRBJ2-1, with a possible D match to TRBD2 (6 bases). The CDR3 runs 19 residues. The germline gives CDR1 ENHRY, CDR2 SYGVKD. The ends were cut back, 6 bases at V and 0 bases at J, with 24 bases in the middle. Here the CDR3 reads CAIRSGTSDFGSSYNEQFF. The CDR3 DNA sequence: TGTGCCATCAGGTCCGGGACTTCCGATTTTGGAAGCTCCTACAATGAGCAGTTCTTC.

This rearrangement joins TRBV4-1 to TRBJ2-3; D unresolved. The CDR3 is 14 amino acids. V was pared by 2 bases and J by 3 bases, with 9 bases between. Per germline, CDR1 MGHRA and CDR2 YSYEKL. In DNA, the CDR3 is TGCGCCAGCAGCCAAATTCTCCGAACAGATACGCAGTATTTT. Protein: CASSQILRTDTQYF.

CDR3 DNA sequence: TGTGCCAGCAACCTCATCGGGGGATCGGACGAGCAGTACTTC. Its protein product is CASNLIGGSDEQYF. The rearrangement uses TRBV6-1 and TRBJ2-7; perhaps TRBD2 as D (6 bases). This CDR3 contains 14 residues. The V and J ends lost 7 bases and 5 bases respectively, with 18 bases between them. Germline CDR1 and CDR2: MNHNS and SASEGT.

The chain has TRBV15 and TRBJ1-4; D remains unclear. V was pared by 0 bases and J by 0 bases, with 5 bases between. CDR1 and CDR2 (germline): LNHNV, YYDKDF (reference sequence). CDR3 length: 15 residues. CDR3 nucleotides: TGTGCCACCAGCAGAGATGGGGCAACTAATGAAAAACTGTTTTTT. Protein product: CATSRDGATNEKLFF.

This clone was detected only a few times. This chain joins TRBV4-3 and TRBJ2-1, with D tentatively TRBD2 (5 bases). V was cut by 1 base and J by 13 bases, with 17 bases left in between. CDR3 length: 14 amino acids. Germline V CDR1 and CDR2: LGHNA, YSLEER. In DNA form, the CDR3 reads TGCGCCAGCAGCCAAGCGAGCGTGGCGAGGGCCCAGTTCTTC. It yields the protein CASSQASVARAQFF.

CDR3 coding DNA: TGTGCCAGCAGCTTAGTTACGGAGACCCAGTACTTC. This sequence encodes CASSLVTETQYF. The chain employs TRBV7-9 and TRBJ2-5; unclear D gene. This CDR3 is 12 amino acids long. V shed 1 base and J shed 5 bases, with 5 bases lying between them. The germline gives CDR1 SEHNR, CDR2 FQNEAQ (reference sequence).

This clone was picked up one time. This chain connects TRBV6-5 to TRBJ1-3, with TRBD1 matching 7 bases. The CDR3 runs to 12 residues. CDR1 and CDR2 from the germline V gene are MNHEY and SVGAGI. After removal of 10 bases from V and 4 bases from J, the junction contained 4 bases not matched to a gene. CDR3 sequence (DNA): TGTGCCACGACAGGGTCGGGAAACACCATATATTTT. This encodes CATTGSGNTIYF.

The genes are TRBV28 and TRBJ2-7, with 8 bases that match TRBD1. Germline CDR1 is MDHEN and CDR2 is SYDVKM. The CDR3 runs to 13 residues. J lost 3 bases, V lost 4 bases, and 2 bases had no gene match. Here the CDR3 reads CASSSGQDYEQYF. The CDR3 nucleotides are TGTGCCAGCAGTTCGGGACAGGACTACGAGCAGTACTTC.